The T cell receptor (beta chain) under discussion was sequenced for a study of early T cells in non-severe SARS-CoV-2 infection. TCRdb passed the 5' RACE reads through MiXCR, listing each CDR3 protein once. The profile shows approximately 30,000 distinct CDR3 sequences, roughly 4.5% of them singletons. V shed 5 bases, J shed 4 bases, and the junction held 10 bases outside the gene matches. Germline V gene data show CDR1 as SGHTA and CDR2 as FQGTGA. The CDR3 has 16 amino acids. This clonotype was counted at least ten times. The V gene is TRBV7-3, the J gene TRBJ2-3; 9 bases are shared with TRBD1. Sequencing used whole blood. The TCR comes from an adult who was a healthcare worker with PCR-confirmed SARS-CoV-2 infection or an uninfected control (not recorded which). CDR3 loop: CASSKGTGRHADTQYF. The CDR3, as DNA: TGTGCCAGCAGCAAAGGGACAGGGAGACACGCAGATACGCAGTATTTT.